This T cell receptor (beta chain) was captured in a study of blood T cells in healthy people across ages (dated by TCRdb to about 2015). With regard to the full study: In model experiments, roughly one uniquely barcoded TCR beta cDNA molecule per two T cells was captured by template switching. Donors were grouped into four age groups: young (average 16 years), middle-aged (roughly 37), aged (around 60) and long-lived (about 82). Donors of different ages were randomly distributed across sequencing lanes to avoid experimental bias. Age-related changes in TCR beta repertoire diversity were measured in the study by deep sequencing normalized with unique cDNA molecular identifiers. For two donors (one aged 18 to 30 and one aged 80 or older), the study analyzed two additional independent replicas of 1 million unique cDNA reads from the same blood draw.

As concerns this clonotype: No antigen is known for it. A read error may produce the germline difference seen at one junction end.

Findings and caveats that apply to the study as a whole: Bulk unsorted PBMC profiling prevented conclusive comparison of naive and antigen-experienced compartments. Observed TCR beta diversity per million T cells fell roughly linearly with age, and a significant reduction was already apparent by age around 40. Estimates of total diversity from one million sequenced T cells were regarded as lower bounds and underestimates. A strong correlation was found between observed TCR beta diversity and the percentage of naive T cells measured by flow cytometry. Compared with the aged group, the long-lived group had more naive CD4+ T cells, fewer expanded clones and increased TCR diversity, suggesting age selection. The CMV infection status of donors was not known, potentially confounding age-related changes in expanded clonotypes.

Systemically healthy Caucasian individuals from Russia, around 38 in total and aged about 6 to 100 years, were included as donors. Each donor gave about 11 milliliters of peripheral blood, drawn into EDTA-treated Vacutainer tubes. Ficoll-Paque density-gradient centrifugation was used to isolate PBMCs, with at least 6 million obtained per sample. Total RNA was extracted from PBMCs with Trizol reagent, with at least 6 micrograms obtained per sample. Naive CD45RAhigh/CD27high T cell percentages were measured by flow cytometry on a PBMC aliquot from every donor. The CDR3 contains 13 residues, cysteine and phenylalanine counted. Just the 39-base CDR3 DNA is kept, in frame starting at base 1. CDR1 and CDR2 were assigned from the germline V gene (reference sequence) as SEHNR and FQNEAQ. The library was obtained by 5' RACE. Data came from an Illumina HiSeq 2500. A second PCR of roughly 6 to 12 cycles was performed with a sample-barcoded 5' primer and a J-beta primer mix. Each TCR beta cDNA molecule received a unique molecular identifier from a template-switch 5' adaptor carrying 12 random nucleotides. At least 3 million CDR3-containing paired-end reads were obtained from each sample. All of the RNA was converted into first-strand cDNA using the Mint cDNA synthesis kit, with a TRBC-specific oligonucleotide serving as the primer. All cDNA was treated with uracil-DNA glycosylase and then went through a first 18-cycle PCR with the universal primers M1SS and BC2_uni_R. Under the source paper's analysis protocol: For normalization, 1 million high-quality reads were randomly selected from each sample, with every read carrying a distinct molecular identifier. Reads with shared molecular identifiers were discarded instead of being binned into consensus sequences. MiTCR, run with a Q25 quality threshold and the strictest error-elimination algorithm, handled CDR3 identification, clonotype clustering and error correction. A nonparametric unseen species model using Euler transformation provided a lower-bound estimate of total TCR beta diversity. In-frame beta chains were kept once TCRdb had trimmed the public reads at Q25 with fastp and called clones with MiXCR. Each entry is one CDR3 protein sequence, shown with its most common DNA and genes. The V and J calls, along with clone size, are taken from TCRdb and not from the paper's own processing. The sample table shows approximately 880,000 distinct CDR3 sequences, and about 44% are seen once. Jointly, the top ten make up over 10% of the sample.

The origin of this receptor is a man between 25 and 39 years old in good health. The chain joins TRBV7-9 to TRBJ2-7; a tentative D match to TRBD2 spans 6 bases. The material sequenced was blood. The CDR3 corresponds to CVSSLTRGYEQYF. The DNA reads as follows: TGTGTCAGCAGCTTAACGCGGGGCTACGAGCAGTACTTC.